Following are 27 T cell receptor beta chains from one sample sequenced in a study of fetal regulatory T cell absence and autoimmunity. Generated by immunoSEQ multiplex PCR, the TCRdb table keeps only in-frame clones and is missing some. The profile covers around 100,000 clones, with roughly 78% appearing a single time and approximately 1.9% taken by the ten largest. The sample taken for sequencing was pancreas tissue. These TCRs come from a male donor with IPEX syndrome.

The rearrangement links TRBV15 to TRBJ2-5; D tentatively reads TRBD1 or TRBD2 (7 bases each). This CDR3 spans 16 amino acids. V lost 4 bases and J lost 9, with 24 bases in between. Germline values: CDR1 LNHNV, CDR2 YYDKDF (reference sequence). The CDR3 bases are TGTGCCACCAGCACTTTCAGGGGGGGGACAGTTGATCCCCAGTACTTC. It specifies CATSTFRGGTVDPQYF.

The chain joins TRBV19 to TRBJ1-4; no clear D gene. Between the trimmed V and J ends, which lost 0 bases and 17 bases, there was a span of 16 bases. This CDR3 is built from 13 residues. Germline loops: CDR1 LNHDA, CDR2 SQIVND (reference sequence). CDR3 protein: CASSIDRIGKLFF. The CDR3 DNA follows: TGTGCCAGTAGTATAGATCGGATAGGGAAATTATTTTTT.

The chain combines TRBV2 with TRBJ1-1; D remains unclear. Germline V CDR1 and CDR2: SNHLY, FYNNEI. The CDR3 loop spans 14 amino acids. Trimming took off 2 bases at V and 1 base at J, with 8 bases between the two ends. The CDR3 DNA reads TGTGCCAGCAGTGAATGGGAGACGAACACTGAAGCTTTCTTT. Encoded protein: CASSEWETNTEAFF.

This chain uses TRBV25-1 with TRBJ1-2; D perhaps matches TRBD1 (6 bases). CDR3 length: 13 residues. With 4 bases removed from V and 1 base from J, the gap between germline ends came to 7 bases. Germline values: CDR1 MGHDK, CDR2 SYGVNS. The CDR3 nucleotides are TGTGCCAGCAGTGTGGGACATAACTATGGCTACACCTTC. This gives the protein CASSVGHNYGYTF.

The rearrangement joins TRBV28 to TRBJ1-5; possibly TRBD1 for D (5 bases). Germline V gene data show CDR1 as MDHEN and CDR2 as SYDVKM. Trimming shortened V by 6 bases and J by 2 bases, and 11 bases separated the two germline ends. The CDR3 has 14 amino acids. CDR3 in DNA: TGTGCCAGCAGGGTACAGGACGGCAATCAGCCCCAGCATTTT. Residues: CASRVQDGNQPQHF. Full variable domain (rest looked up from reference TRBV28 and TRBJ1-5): DVKVTQSSRYLVKRTGEKVFLECVQDMDHENMFWYRQDPGLGLRLIYFSYDVKMKEKGDIPEGYSVSREKKERFSLILESASTNQTSMYLCASRVQDGNQPQHFGDGTRLSIL.

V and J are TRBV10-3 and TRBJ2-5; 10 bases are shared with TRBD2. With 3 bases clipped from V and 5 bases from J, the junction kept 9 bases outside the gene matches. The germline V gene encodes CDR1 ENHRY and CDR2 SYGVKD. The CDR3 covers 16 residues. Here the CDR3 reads CAISEESGGARETQYF. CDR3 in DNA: TGTGCCATCAGTGAAGAGAGCGGGGGGGCGCGGGAGACCCAGTACTTC.

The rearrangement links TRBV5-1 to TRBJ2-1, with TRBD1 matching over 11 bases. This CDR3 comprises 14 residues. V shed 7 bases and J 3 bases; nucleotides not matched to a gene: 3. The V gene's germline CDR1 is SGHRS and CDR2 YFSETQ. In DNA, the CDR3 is TGCGCCAGCTCCGGGACAGGGGGCTACAATGAGCAGTTCTTC. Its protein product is CASSGTGGYNEQFF. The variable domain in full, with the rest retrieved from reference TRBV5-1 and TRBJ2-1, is KAGVTQTPRYLIKTRGQQVTLSCSPISGHRSVSWYQQTPGQGLQFLFEYFSETQRNKGNFPGRFSGRQFSNSRSEMNVSTLELGDSALYLCASSGTGGYNEQFFGPGTRLTVL.

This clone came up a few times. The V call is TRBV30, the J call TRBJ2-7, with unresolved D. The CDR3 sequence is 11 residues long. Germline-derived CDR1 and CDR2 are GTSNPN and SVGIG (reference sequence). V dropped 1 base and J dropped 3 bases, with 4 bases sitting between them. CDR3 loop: CAWSAGYEQYF. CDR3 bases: TGTGCCTGGAGTGCGGGCTACGAGCAGTACTTC.

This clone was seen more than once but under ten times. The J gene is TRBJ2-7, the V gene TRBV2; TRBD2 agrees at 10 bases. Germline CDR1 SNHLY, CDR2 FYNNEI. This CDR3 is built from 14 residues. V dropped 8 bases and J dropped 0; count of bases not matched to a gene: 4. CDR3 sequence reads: CASLGLASSYEQYF. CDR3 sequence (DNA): TGTGCCAGCCTGGGACTAGCGAGCTCCTACGAGCAGTACTTC.

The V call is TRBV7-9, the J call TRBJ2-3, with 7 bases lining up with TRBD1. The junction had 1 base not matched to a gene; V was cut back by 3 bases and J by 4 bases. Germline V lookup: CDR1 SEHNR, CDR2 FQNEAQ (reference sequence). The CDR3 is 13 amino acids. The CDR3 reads CASSLTGPDTQYF. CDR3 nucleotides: TGTGCCAGCAGCTTGACAGGGCCAGATACGCAGTATTTT. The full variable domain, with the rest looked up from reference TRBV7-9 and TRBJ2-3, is DTGVSQNPRHKITKRGQNVTFRCDPISEHNRLYWYRQTLGQGPEFLTYFQNEAQLEKSRLLSDRFSAERPKGSFSTLEIQRTEQGDSAMYLCASSLTGPDTQYFGPGTRLTVL.

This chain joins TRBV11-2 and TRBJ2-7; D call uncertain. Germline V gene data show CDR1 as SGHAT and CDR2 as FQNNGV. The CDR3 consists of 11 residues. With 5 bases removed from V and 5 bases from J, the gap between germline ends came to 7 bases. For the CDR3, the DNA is TGTGCCAGCAGCCTATATCACGAGCAGTACTTC. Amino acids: CASSLYHEQYF.

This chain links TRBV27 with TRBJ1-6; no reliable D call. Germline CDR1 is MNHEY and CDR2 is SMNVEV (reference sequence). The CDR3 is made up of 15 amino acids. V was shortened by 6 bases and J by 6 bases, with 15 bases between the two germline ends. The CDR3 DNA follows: TGTGCCAGCAGCCACGGACCAGAGCTTAATTCACCCCTCCACTTT. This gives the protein CASSHGPELNSPLHF.

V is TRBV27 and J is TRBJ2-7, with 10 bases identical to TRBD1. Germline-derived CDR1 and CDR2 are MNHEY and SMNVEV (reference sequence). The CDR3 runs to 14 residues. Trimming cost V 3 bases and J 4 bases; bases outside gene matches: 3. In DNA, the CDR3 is TGTGCCAGCAGTTTTGGGGACAGGGGTTACGAGCAGTACTTC. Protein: CASSFGDRGYEQYF.

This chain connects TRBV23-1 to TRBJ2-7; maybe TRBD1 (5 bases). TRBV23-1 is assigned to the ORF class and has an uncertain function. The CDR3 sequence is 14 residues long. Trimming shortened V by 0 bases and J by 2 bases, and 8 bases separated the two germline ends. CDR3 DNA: TGCGCCAGCAGTCAATCAGGGGAAACCTACGAGCAGTACTTC. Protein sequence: CASSQSGETYEQYF.

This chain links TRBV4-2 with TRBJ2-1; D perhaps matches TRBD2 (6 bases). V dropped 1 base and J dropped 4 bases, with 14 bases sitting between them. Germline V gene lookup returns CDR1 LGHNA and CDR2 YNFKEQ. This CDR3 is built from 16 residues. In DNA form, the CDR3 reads TGTGCCAGCAGCCAAGGATCAGGGACTCTGTACAATGAGCAGTTCTTC. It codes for CASSQGSGTLYNEQFF.

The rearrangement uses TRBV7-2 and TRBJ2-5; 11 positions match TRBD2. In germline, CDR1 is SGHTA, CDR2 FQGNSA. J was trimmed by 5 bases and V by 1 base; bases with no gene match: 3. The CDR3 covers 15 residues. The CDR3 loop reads CASSLVAGGGETQYF. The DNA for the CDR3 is TGTGCCAGCAGCTTAGTAGCGGGAGGGGGGGAGACCCAGTACTTC.

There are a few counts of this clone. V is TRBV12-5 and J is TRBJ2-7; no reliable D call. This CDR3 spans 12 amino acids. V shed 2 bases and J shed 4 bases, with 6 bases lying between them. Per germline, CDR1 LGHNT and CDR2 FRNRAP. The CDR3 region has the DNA TGTGCTAGTGGTTTGTCATTGTACGAGCAGTACTTC. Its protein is CASGLSLYEQYF. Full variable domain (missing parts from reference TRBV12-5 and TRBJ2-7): DARVTQTPRHKVTEMGQEVTMRCQPILGHNTVFWYRQTMMQGLELLAYFRNRAPLDDSGMPKDRFSAEMPDATLATLKIQPSEPRDSAVYFCASGLSLYEQYFGPGTRLTVT.

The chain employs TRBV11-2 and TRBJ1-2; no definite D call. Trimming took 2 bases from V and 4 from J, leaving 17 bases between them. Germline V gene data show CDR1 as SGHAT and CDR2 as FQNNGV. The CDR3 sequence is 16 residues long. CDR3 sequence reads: CASSLRPEWRIYGYTF. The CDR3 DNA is TGTGCCAGCAGCTTACGGCCCGAGTGGCGCATCTATGGCTACACCTTC.

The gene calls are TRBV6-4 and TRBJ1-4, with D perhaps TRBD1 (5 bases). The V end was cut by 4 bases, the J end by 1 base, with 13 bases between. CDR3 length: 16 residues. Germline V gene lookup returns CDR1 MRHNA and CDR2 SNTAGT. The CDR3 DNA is TGTGCCAGCAGTGTCGGAAGGGGTGGAACTAATGAAAAACTGTTTTTT. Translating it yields CASSVGRGGTNEKLFF.

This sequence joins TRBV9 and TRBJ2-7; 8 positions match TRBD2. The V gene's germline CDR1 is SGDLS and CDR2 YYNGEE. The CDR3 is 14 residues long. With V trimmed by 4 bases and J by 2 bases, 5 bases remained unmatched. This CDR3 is CASSPRAGAYEQYF. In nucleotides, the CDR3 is TGTGCCAGCAGCCCTAGAGCGGGGGCCTACGAGCAGTACTTC. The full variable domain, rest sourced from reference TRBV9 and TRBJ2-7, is DSGVTQTPKHLITATGQRVTLRCSPRSGDLSVYWYQQSLDQGLQFLIQYYNGEERAKGNILERFSAQQFPDLHSELNLSSLELGDSALYFCASSPRAGAYEQYFGPGTRLTVT.

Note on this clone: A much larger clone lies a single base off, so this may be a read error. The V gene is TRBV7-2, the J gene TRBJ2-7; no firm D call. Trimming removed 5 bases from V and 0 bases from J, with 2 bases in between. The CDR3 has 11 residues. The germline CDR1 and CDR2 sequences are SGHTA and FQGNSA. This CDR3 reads CASSTSYEQYF. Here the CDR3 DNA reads TGTGCCAGCAGCACCTCCTACGAGCAGTACTTC.

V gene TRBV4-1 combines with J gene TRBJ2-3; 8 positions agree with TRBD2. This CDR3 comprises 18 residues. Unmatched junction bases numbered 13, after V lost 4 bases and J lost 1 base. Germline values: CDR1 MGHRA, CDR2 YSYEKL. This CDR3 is CASSRPTRVGGGTDTQYF. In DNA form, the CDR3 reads TGCGCCAGCAGCCGCCCTACTCGTGTCGGGGGGGGCACAGATACGCAGTATTTT.

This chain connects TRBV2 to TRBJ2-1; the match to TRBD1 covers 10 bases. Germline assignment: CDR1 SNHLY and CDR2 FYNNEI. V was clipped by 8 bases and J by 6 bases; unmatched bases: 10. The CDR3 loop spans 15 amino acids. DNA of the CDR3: TGTGCCAGCTCCAGTCCTCGGACAGGGGGCAATGAGCAGTTCTTC. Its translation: CASSSPRTGGNEQFF.

CDR3 in amino acids: CASRSGGHRSYEQYF. The CDR3 region has the DNA TGTGCCAGCAGGTCCGGGGGCCATAGGTCCTACGAGCAGTACTTC. The chain employs TRBV5-5 and TRBJ2-7, with D perhaps given as TRBD1 or TRBD2 (6 bases each). This CDR3 is built from 15 residues. Trimming took 5 bases from V and 1 from J, leaving 16 bases between them. Looked up from germline, CDR1 is SGHKS and CDR2 is YYEKEE (reference sequence).

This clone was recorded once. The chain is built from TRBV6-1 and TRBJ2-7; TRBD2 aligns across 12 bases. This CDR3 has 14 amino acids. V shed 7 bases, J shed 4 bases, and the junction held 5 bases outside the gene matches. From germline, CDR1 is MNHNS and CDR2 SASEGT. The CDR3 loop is CASTMTSGGYEQYF. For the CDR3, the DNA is TGTGCCAGCACTATGACTAGCGGGGGATACGAGCAGTACTTC.

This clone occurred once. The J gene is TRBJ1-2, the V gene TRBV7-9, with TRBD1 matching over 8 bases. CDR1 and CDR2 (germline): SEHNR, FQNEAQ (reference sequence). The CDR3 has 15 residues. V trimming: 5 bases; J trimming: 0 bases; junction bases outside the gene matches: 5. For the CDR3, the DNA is TGTGCCAGCAGCACCCGGACAGGGCCTAACTATGGCTACACCTTC. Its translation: CASSTRTGPNYGYTF. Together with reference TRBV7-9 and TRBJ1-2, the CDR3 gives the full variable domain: DTGVSQNPRHKITKRGQNVTFRCDPISEHNRLYWYRQTLGQGPEFLTYFQNEAQLEKSRLLSDRFSAERPKGSFSTLEIQRTEQGDSAMYLCASSTRTGPNYGYTFGSGTRLTVV.

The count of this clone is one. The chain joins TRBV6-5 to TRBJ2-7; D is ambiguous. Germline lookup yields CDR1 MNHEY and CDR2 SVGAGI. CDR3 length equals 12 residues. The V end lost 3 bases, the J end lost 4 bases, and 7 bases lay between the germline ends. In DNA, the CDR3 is TGTGCCAGCAGTTATAACGGGTACGAGCAGTACTTC. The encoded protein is CASSYNGYEQYF.